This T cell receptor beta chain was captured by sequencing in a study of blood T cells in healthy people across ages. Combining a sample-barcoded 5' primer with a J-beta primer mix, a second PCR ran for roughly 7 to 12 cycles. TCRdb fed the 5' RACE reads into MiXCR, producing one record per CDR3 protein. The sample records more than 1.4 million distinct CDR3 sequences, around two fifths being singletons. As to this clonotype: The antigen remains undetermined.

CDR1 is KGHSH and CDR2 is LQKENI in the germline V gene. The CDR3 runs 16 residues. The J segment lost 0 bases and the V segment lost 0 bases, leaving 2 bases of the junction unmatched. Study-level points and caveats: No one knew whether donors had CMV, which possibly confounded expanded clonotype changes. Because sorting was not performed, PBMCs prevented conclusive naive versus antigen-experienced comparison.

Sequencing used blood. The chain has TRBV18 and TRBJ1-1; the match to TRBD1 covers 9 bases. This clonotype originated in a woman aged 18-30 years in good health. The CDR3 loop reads CASSPPDRGLNTEAFF. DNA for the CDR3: TGTGCCAGCTCACCACCGGACAGGGGATTGAACACTGAAGCTTTCTTT.